The rows below give T cell receptor beta chains drawn from one sample of a study of shared clonotypes between healthy human individuals. Sequenced by immunoSEQ multiplex PCR; TCRdb stores in-frame clones only, minus some. Among about 2.3 million clones listed, approximately 95% were seen once. Material: naive CD4+ T cells from PBMCs. The receptor source for this set is a young man in good health. Some clones in this sample may be carry-over from other donors' samples. Both conserved end residues are part of each CDR3. The D gene is left open where the match is weak. Where a row states a size, it is once, few, many or the class of an expanded clone; other rows omit it.

j_gene,abundance,d_gene,v_gene,CDR3aa,CDR3nt
TRBJ2-7,-,-,TRBV28,CASSPWEYEQYF,TGTGCCAGCAGTCCTTGGGAATACGAGCAGTACTTC
TRBJ2-7,once,-,TRBV5-4,CASSREGGAWDEQYF,TGTGCCAGCAGCCGTGAGGGGGGAGCTTGGGACGAGCAGTACTTC
TRBJ1-1,-,TRBD1,TRBV2,CASRIQGGRTEAFF,TGTGCCAGCAGGATACAGGGGGGGAGGACTGAAGCTTTCTTT
TRBJ2-3,once,TRBD2,TRBV5-5,CASTRLGLAGGTGLDTQYF,TGTGCCAGCACTCGCCTTGGACTAGCGGGAGGGACAGGATTGGATACGCAGTATTTT
TRBJ1-2,-,-,TRBV21-1,CASSLTGQGYGYTF,TGTGCCAGCAGCCTTACAGGGCAGGGCTATGGCTACACCTTC
TRBJ1-6,once,TRBD1,TRBV6-5,CASRSGGLRNSPLHF,TGTGCCAGCAGATCAGGGGGCTTACGAAATTCACCCCTCCACTTT
TRBJ1-1,-,-,TRBV19,CASSQLGRNTEAFF,TGTGCCAGTAGCCAACTGGGGAGAAACACTGAAGCTTTCTTT
TRBJ1-2,-,-,TRBV15,CATSRRGGFNYGYTF,TGTGCCACCAGCAGACGAGGGGGTTTTAACTATGGCTACACCTTC
TRBJ2-7,-,TRBD2,TRBV5-4,CASSFRSGSGEQYF,TGTGCCAGCAGCTTCCGTAGCGGGAGCGGCGAGCAGTACTTC
TRBJ2-5,-,-,TRBV18,CASSPPLAGVRETQYF,TGTGCCAGCTCACCACCTTTGGCAGGGGTTCGAGAGACCCAGTACTTC
TRBJ2-1,-,-,TRBV28,CASSLSGGDNEQFF,TGTGCCAGCAGTTTAAGCGGAGGAGACAATGAGCAGTTCTTC
TRBJ1-3,-,-,TRBV6-5,CASSYTQQGSGNTIYF,TGTGCCAGCAGTTACACCCAACAGGGATCTGGAAACACCATATATTTT
TRBJ2-5,-,-,TRBV9,CASSVVVGREETQYF,TGTGCCAGCAGCGTAGTGGTAGGGCGGGAAGAGACCCAGTACTTC
TRBJ1-1,-,-,TRBV28,CASSLGPAILGPEAFF,TGTGCCAGCAGTTTAGGTCCAGCCATACTTGGGCCTGAAGCTTTCTTT
TRBJ2-3,-,TRBD1,TRBV10-3,CASRDRLTDTQYF,TGTGCCTCGCGGGACAGGCTCACAGATACGCAGTATTTT
TRBJ2-7,-,TRBD2,TRBV30,CAWKLSGAGGTYEQYF,TGTGCCTGGAAGCTCTCAGGGGCGGGAGGAACCTACGAGCAGTACTTC
TRBJ2-7,-,TRBD1,TRBV9,CASSVDGTGGQYF,TGTGCCAGCAGCGTAGATGGGACAGGTGGGCAGTACTTC
TRBJ2-7,-,-,TRBV6-5,CASSYSGRGVYEQYF,TGTGCCAGCAGTTACTCGGGCAGGGGCGTCTACGAGCAGTACTTC
TRBJ1-4,-,-,TRBV5-1,CASSLVALPGEKLFF,TGCGCCAGCAGCTTGGTAGCGCTGCCGGGAGAAAAACTGTTTTTT
TRBJ2-1,-,TRBD2,TRBV11-1,CASSLERDSYNEQFF,TGTGCCAGCAGCTTAGAGCGGGACTCCTACAATGAGCAGTTCTTC
TRBJ1-3,-,-,TRBV7-2,CASSLAGGVGGNTIYF,TGTGCCAGCAGCTTAGCGGGCGGGGTTGGTGGAAACACCATATATTTT
TRBJ1-5,-,TRBD1,TRBV29-1,CSVGGRGDQPQHF,TGCAGCGTTGGAGGCAGGGGGGATCAGCCCCAGCATTTT
TRBJ1-2,-,TRBD1,TRBV30,CAWGQGRNGYTF,TGTGCCTGGGGACAGGGTAGAAATGGCTACACCTTC
TRBJ1-2,-,-,TRBV30,CAWSDQGNRGYTF,TGTGCCTGGAGTGATCAGGGGAATCGTGGCTACACCTTC
TRBJ2-7,-,-,TRBV11-2,CASSLPVSHEQYF,TGTGCCAGCAGCTTACCCGTCTCTCACGAGCAGTACTTC
TRBJ1-1,-,-,TRBV7-2,CASSLVAEGGEAFF,TGTGCCAGCAGCTTAGTCGCGGAGGGAGGTGAAGCTTTCTTT
TRBJ1-2,-,-,TRBV6-6,CASSRVRGYTF,TGTGCCAGCAGCCGGGTCCGTGGCTACACCTTC
TRBJ2-7,-,TRBD1,TRBV7-8,CASSLDRGSEQYF,TGTGCCAGCAGCTTAGACAGGGGTTCCGAGCAGTACTTC
TRBJ1-2,-,-,TRBV7-3,CASSLWGQSDGYTF,TGTGCCAGCAGCTTATGGGGGCAATCGGATGGCTACACCTTC
TRBJ1-5,-,-,TRBV2,CASSEERGNQPQHF,TGTGCCAGCAGTGAAGAGAGAGGCAATCAGCCCCAGCATTTT
TRBJ1-5,-,-,TRBV18,CASSPGGTNQPQHF,TGTGCCAGCTCACCAGGGGGGACTAATCAGCCCCAGCATTTT
TRBJ2-1,-,TRBD2,TRBV7-2,CASSSGLARGNEQFF,TGTGCCAGCAGTTCGGGACTAGCGAGGGGAAATGAGCAGTTCTTC